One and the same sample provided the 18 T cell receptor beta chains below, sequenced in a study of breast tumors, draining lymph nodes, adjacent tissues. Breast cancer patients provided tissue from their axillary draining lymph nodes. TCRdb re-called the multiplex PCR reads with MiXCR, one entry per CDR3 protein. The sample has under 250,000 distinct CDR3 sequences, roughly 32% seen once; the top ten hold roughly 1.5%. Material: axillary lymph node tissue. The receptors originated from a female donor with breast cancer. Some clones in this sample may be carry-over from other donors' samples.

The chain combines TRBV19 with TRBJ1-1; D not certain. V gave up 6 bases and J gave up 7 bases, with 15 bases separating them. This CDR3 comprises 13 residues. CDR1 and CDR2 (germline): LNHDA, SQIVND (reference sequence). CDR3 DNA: TGTGCCAGTAGACTCAGCACCTGGGATGAAGCTTTCTTT. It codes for CASRLSTWDEAFF.

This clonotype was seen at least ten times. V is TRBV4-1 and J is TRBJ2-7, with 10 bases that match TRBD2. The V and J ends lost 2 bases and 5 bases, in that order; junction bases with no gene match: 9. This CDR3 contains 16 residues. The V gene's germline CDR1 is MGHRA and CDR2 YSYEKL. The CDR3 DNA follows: TGCGCCAGCAGCCAATCAGCTAGCGGGAGCCCCCACGAGCAGTACTTC. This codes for CASSQSASGSPHEQYF.

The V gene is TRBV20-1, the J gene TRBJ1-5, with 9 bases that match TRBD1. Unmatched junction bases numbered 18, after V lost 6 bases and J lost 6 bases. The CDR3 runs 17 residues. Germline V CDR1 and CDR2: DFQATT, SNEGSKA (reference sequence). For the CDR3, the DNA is TGCAGTGCGCGAGAACGGCGTCCGGGACAGGGACTTCAGCCCCAGCATTTT. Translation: CSARERRPGQGLQPQHF.

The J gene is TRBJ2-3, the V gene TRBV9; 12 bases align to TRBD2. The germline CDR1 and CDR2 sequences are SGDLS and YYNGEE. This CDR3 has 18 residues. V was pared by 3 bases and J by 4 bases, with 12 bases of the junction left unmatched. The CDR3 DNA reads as TGTGCCAGCAGCGCGGACACGGGACTAGCGGGTTTTGCAGATACGCAGTATTTT. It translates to CASSADTGLAGFADTQYF.

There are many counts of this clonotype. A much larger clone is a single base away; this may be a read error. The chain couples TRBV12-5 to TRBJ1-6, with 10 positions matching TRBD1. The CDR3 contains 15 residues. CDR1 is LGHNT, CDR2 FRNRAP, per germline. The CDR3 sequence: CTSGSWDRGNSPLHF. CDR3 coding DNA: TGTACTAGTGGATCGTGGGACAGGGGAAATTCACCCCTCCACTTT.

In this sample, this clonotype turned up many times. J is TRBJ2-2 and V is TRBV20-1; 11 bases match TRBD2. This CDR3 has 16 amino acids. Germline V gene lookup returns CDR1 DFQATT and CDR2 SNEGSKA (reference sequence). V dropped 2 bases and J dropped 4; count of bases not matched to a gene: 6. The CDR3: CSARTSGSESTGELFF. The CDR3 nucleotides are TGCAGTGCTAGAACTAGCGGGAGTGAGTCCACCGGGGAGCTGTTTTTT.

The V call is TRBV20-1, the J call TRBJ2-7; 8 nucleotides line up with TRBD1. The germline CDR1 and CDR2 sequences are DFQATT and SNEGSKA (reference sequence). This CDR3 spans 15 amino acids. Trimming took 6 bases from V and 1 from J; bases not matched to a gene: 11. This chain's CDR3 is CSASSGQGWSYEQYF. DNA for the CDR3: TGCAGTGCCAGCAGTGGACAGGGATGGTCCTACGAGCAGTACTTC.

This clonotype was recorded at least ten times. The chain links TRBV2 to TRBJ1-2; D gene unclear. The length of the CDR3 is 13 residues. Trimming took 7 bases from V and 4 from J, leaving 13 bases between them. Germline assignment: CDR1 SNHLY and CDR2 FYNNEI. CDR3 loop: CASKEDSLYGYTF. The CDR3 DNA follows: TGTGCCAGCAAGGAGGACTCCCTCTATGGCTACACCTTC.

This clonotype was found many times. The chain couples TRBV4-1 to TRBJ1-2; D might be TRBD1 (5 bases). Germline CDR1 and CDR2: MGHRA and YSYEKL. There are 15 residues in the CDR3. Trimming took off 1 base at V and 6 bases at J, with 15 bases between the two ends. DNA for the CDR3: TGCGCCAGCAGCCAAGTCCGGGGCCCGAGGAATGGCTACACCTTC. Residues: CASSQVRGPRNGYTF.

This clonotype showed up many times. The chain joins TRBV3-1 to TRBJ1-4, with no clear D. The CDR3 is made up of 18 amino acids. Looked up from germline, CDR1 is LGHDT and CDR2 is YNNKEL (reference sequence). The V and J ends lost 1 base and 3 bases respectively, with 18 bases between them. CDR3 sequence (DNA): TGTGCCAGCAGCCAAGCGGTAGGGAACCTAGGAGCTAATGAAAAACTGTTTTTT. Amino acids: CASSQAVGNLGANEKLFF. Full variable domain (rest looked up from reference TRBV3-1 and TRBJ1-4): DTAVSQTPKYLVTQMGNDKSIKCEQNLGHDTMYWYKQDSKKFLKIMFSYNNKELIINETVPNRFSPKSPDKAHLNLHINSLELGDSAVYFCASSQAVGNLGANEKLFFGSGTQLSVL.

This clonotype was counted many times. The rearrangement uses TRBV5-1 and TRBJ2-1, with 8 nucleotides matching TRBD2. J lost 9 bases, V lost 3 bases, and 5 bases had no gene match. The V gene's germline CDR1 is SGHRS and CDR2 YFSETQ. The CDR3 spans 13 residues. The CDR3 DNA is TGCGCCAGCAGCTCAAGCGGGAGCTTTGAGCAGTTCTTC. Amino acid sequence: CASSSSGSFEQFF.

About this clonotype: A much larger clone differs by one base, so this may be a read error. The CDR3 is CASSSSRVSEQYF. CDR3 nucleotide sequence: TGTGCCAGCAGCTCTTCGAGGGTCTCCGAGCAGTACTTC. The J gene is TRBJ2-7, the V gene TRBV11-2; the D gene is possibly TRBD2 (5 bases). Germline V gene data show CDR1 as SGHAT and CDR2 as FQNNGV. The CDR3 sequence is 13 residues long. Trimming took off 4 bases at V and 6 bases at J, with 13 bases between the two ends.

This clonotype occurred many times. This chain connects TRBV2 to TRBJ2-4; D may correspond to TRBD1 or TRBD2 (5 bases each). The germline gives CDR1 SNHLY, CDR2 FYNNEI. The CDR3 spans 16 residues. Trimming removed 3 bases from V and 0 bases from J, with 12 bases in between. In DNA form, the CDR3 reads TGTGCCAGCAGTGAGGAAAGGGACGGAGCCAAAAACATTCAGTACTTC. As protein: CASSEERDGAKNIQYF.

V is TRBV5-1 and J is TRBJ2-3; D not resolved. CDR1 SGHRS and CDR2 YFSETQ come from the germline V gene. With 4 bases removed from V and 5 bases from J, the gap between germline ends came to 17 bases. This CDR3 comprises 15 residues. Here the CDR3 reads CASSLNTGSVDTQYF. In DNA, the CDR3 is TGCGCCAGCAGCCTCAATACCGGTTCCGTAGATACGCAGTATTTT.

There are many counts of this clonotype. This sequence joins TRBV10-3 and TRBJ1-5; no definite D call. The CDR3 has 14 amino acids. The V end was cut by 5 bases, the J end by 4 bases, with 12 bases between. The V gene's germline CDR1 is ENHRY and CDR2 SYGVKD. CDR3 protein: CAISLDGPNQPQHF. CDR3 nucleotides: TGTGCCATCAGTTTGGATGGCCCAAATCAGCCCCAGCATTTT.

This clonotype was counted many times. The CDR3 sequence is CASSRGGTDEKLFF. The DNA for the CDR3 is TGTGCCAGCAGTCGAGGGGGGACGGATGAAAAACTGTTTTTT. The chain has TRBV12-3 or TRBV12-4 and TRBJ1-4; TRBD1 is a possible D gene (6 bases). The CDR3 sequence is 14 residues long. V gave up 5 bases and J gave up 6 bases, with 13 bases separating them.

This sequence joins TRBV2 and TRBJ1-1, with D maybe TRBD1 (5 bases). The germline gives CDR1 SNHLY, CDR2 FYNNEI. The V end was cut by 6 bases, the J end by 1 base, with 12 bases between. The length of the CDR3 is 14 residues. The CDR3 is CASRRGRTNTEAFF. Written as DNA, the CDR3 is TGTGCCAGCAGGAGGGGCAGGACGAACACTGAAGCTTTCTTT. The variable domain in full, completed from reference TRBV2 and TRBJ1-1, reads EPEVTQTPSHQVTQMGQEVILRCVPISNHLYFYWYRQILGQKVEFLVSFYNNEISEKSEIFDDQFSVERPDGSNFTLKIRSTKLEDSAMYFCASRRGRTNTEAFFGQGTRLTVV.

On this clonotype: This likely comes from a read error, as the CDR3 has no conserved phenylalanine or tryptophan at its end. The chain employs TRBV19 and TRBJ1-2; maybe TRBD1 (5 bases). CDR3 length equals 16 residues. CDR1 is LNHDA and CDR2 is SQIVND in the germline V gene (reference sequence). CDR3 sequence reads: CVSSISARGTSYGYTS. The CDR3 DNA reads TGTGTCAGTAGTATATCCGCTAGGGGAACTTCCTATGGCTACACCTCC.